The 27 T cell receptor beta chains reported below all come from one sample, sequenced in a study of T cell clonality in common variable immunodeficiency. The data were produced by immunoSEQ multiplex PCR, yet TCRdb's version contains in-frame clones alone and is incomplete. The sample holds around 45,000 clones, and no clone turns up only once. Sequencing was carried out using peripheral blood mononuclear cells. The receptors shown here come from a person aged 18 to 70 in good health.

This clone was detected ten times or more. Sequencing ends 3 residues short of the CDR3 end; the germline J gene provides the rest. The chain carries TRBV5-6 and TRBJ2-7, with D perhaps assigned TRBD1 or TRBD2 (5 bases each). The germline gives CDR1 SGHDT, CDR2 YYEEEE. CDR3 length: 12 residues. Trimming stripped 4 bases from V and 6 bases from J, with 11 bases between. CDR3 bases read: TGTGCCAGCAGCGTGGGACGGGTCGAG. This encodes CASSVGRVE. The whole CDR3 sequence is CASSVGRVEQYF.

At least ten counts were recorded for this clone. The sequence runs out 3 residues before the end of the CDR3; the remainder is reconstructed from the germline J gene. The chain carries TRBV4-1 and TRBJ2-1; TRBD2 matches 8 bases. The CDR3 is 16 amino acids. From germline, CDR1 is MGHRA and CDR2 YSYEKL. The V segment lost 6 bases and the J segment 0 bases; nucleotides outside the gene matches: 7. The DNA read from the CDR3 is TGCGCCAGCAGTGAGTTTGCGGGGGGCTCCTACAATGAG. Its translation is CASSEFAGGSYNE. The whole CDR3 region reads CASSEFAGGSYNEQFF.

This clone was found many times. Coverage ceases 3 residues before the CDR3 finishes, and the germline J gene fills in the end. The rearrangement uses TRBV5-6 and TRBJ1-2; D perhaps matches TRBD1 (6 bases). There are 14 residues in the CDR3. CDR1 SGHDT and CDR2 YYEEEE come from the germline V gene. Between the trimmed V and J ends, which lost 4 bases and 5 bases, there was a span of 15 bases. CDR3 sequence reads: CASSTGTRTYGYTF. The CDR3 bases that were read are TGTGCCAGCAGCACCGGGACAAGGACATATGGC.

This clone was seen many times. The read is 3 residues too short to cover the CDR3 end, so that end is filled in from the germline J gene. V usage is TRBV18 and J usage is TRBJ1-1; D gene ambiguous. CDR3 length: 14 residues. Germline V gene sequence: CDR1 KGHSH, CDR2 LQKENI. With 2 bases removed from V and 4 bases from J, the gap between germline ends came to 11 bases. Incomplete CDR3 DNA: TGTGCCAGCTCACCATCTATTCGGGGCACTGAA. This encodes CASSPSIRGTE. The full CDR3 reads CASSPSIRGTEAFF.

This clone came up many times. The CDR3 goes on 3 residues after the read ends, and that part is filled in from the germline J gene. This chain links TRBV28 with TRBJ1-2, with 9 bases aligning to TRBD1. Per the germline V gene, CDR1 is MDHEN and CDR2 is SYDVKM. This CDR3 has 14 residues. The CDR3: CASSRGQGYRGYTF. The covered CDR3 bases are TGTGCCAGCAGCCGCGGACAGGGGTATCGGGGC.

In its sample, this clone was seen many times. The read terminates 3 residues before the CDR3 end, so the remaining end is supplied by the germline J gene. This rearrangement joins TRBV4-1 to TRBJ1-1, with 8 positions matching TRBD1. Trimming removed 0 bases from V and 0 bases from J; junction bases left unmatched: 6. CDR1 and CDR2 (germline): MGHRA, YSYEKL. CDR3 length: 17 residues. Incomplete CDR3 DNA: TGCGCCAGCAGCCAAGATGGGACAGGAAGAATGAACACTGAA. Amino acids: CASSQDGTGRMNTE. The entire CDR3 protein reads CASSQDGTGRMNTEAFF.

Points on this clone: Coverage ceases 3 residues before the CDR3 finishes, and the germline J gene fills in the end. The V call is TRBV19, the J call TRBJ1-2, with D possibly matching TRBD1 (5 bases). The germline CDR1 and CDR2 sequences are LNHDA and SQIVND (reference sequence). There are 17 residues in the CDR3. The sequenced part of the CDR3 DNA is TGTGCCAGTAGCCCTTCTAGCGGGGGGGATGGACGGAATGAC. Encoded protein: CASSPSSGGDGRND. The CDR3 reads in full as CASSPSSGGDGRNDYTF.

This clone was picked up many times. The sequenced fragment ends 3 residues before the CDR3 boundary, so the rest is inferred from the germline J gene. The rearrangement links TRBV4-2 to TRBJ2-7, with a tentative D call TRBD1 (7 bases). CDR1 LGHNA and CDR2 YNFKEQ come from the germline V gene. The V and J ends lost 5 bases and 4 bases respectively, with 15 bases between them. The CDR3 consists of 14 residues. The CDR3 sequence is CASSGRGTAYEQYF. CDR3 bases read: TGTGCCAGCAGCGGCCGGGGGACAGCTTACGAG.

This clone was counted at least ten times. Coverage ceases 3 residues before the CDR3 finishes, and the germline J gene fills in the end. This chain links TRBV28 with TRBJ2-7; possibly TRBD1 for D (6 bases). This CDR3 has 14 residues. V lost 6 bases, J lost 3 bases, and 15 bases lay in between. The V gene's germline CDR1 is MDHEN and CDR2 SYDVKM. The CDR3 loop reads CASRRQAPYYEQYF. The sequenced part of the CDR3 DNA is TGTGCCAGCAGGAGACAGGCGCCTTACTACGAG.

This clone has at least ten counts. The sequenced fragment ends 3 residues before the CDR3 boundary, so the rest is inferred from the germline J gene. The chain joins TRBV29-1 to TRBJ1-2; D is undetermined. Germline V gives CDR1 SQVTM, CDR2 ANQGSEA. This CDR3 region has 13 residues. The DNA read from the CDR3 is TGCAGCGTTGAAGAAACAGCCTCGGGGGGC. It translates to CSVEETASGG. The full CDR3 reads CSVEETASGGYTF.

In this sample, this clone turned up many times. Incomplete CDR3 DNA: TGTGCCAGCTCACCGACAACCTACGAG. Its protein product is CASSPTTYE. The whole CDR3 protein reads CASSPTTYEQYF. The chain carries TRBV18 and TRBJ2-7; the D is unclear. The CDR3 extends 3 residues past the end of the read, so its final part is completed from the germline J gene. Germline CDR1 and CDR2: KGHSH and LQKENI. CDR3 length: 12 amino acids. V was shortened by 3 bases and J by 2 bases, with 5 bases between the two germline ends. Full variable domain (missing parts from reference TRBV18 and TRBJ2-7): NAGVMQNPRHLVRRRGQEARLRCSPMKGHSHVYWYRQLPEEGLKFMVYLQKENIIDESGMPKERFSAEFPKEGPSILRIQQVVRGDSAAYFCASSPTTYEQYFGPGTRLTVT.

This clone was recorded many times. The sequenced fragment ends 3 residues before the CDR3 boundary, so the rest is inferred from the germline J gene. The rearrangement joins TRBV14 to TRBJ1-1; 7 positions agree with TRBD1. In germline, CDR1 is SGHDN, CDR2 FVKESK. CDR3 length: 12 amino acids. This CDR3 is CASSREGAVAFF. The CDR3 DNA, read in part, is TGTGCCAGCAGTAGAGAGGGGGCTGTA.

In its sample, this clone was seen many times. Incomplete CDR3 DNA: TGTGCCAGCAGCTTAGATAGGGGGCGCGGCACTGAA. Protein product: CASSLDRGRGTE. From start to end, the CDR3 is CASSLDRGRGTEAFF. The chain carries TRBV7-9 and TRBJ1-1; 7 nucleotides line up with TRBD1. With the read ending 3 residues before the CDR3 end, the germline J gene is used to fill in that end. CDR3 length: 15 amino acids. J lost 4 bases, V lost 1 base, and 6 bases had no gene match. Germline V gene sequence: CDR1 SEHNR, CDR2 FQNEAQ (reference sequence). The full variable domain, in which reference TRBV7-9 and TRBJ1-1 provide the parts outside the CDR3, is DTGVSQNPRHKITKRGQNVTFRCDPISEHNRLYWYRQTLGQGPEFLTYFQNEAQLEKSRLLSDRFSAERPKGSFSTLEIQRTEQGDSAMYLCASSLDRGRGTEAFFGQGTRLTVV.

This clone occurred many times. The missing CDR3 end, 3 residues past where the read stops, is filled in from the germline J gene. V usage is TRBV20-1 and J usage is TRBJ1-5; TRBD1 might be the D (5 bases). The V end was cut by 5 bases, the J end by 4 bases, with 21 bases between. CDR1 DFQATT and CDR2 SNEGSKA come from the germline V gene (reference sequence). This CDR3 has 16 residues. The sequenced part of the CDR3 DNA is TGCAGTGCTGCGACGCACACCACAGGAGTAAATCAGCCC. This codes for CSAATHTTGVNQP. The entire CDR3 is CSAATHTTGVNQPQHF.

This clone was found many times. The read comes to an end 3 residues before the CDR3 does, leaving the germline J gene to fill in the end. The chain couples TRBV10-3 to TRBJ2-3; possible D gene TRBD2, 6 bases. This CDR3 spans 12 amino acids. Trimming took 9 bases from V and 2 from J, leaving 9 bases between them. Germline CDR1 is ENHRY and CDR2 is SYGVKD. The CDR3 region is CAMGLDTDTQYF. Partial CDR3 DNA: TGTGCCATGGGACTTGACACAGATACG.

There are many counts of this clone. Read coverage stops 3 residues before the CDR3 terminus; the germline J gene supplies the remainder. The chain recombines TRBV20-1 with TRBJ1-2; TRBD1 matches at 7 bases. Germline V gene data show CDR1 as DFQATT and CDR2 as SNEGSKA (reference sequence). The CDR3 is 16 amino acids. V was pared by 0 bases and J by 3 bases, with 10 bases of the junction left unmatched. CDR3 region: CSARDRGWTGDYGYTF. CDR3 bases read: TGCAGTGCTAGAGATAGGGGCTGGACAGGCGACTATGGC.

This clone was seen ten or more times. The CDR3 end lies 3 residues beyond the end of the read and is filled in from the germline J gene. The chain has TRBV12-3 or TRBV12-4 and TRBJ1-4; perhaps TRBD1 as D (6 bases). V dropped 10 bases and J dropped 5 bases, with 14 bases sitting between them. The CDR3 extends over 13 amino acids. The CDR3 sequence: CATRETGNEKLFF. CDR3 DNA (partial): TGTGCCACCAGGGAGACAGGCAATGAAAAA.

In this sample, this clone turned up many times. The read ends 3 residues before the CDR3 terminus; that terminus is restored from the germline J gene. The chain combines TRBV2 with TRBJ1-4, with a possible D match to TRBD1 (5 bases). The CDR3 spans 13 residues. From germline, CDR1 is SNHLY and CDR2 FYNNEI. V lost 8 bases, J lost 7 bases, and 14 bases lay in between. The DNA read from the CDR3 is TGTGCCAGCCACGACCTGGGGGGTGAAAAA. As protein: CASHDLGGEK. The whole CDR3 protein is CASHDLGGEKLFF.

This clone has at least ten counts. The read terminates 3 residues before the CDR3 end, so the remaining end is supplied by the germline J gene. The chain carries TRBV19 and TRBJ2-7; 10 positions match TRBD2. V lost 6 bases to trimming and J lost 5 bases; unmatched junction nucleotides: 7. The CDR3 runs to 14 residues. Per germline, CDR1 LNHDA and CDR2 SQIVND (reference sequence). Incomplete CDR3 DNA: TGTGCCAGTAGCGTAGCGGGAGGAGGCGACGAG. Translation gives CASSVAGGGDE. The full CDR3 protein is CASSVAGGGDEQYF.

Ten or more counts support this clone. The read ends 3 residues shy of where the CDR3 ends; the end is completed using the germline J gene. The V gene is TRBV4-2, the J gene TRBJ2-5, with D uncertain. This CDR3 has 14 amino acids. V was cut by 5 bases and J by 5 bases, with 15 bases left in between. In germline, CDR1 is LGHNA, CDR2 YNFKEQ. CDR3 residues: CASSANEPGETQYF. CDR3 DNA, as far as it was read: TGTGCCAGCAGCGCAAACGAACCCGGGGAGACC.

Many counts were recorded for this clone. Coverage ceases 3 residues before the CDR3 finishes, and the germline J gene fills in the end. The V gene is TRBV5-1, the J gene TRBJ2-5, with D unclear. Germline lookup yields CDR1 SGHRS and CDR2 YFSETQ. The CDR3 loop spans 15 amino acids. With 0 bases removed from V and 2 bases from J, the gap between germline ends came to 11 bases. This CDR3 is CASSLGATEQETQYF. The DNA read from the CDR3 is TGCGCCAGCAGCTTGGGCGCGACTGAACAAGAGACC.

This clone appeared many times. The read halts 3 residues ahead of the CDR3 end, with the missing end drawn from the germline J gene. The chain carries TRBV5-4 and TRBJ2-5, with TRBD2 matching 7 bases. Germline CDR1 and CDR2: SGHNT and YYREEE (reference sequence). The CDR3 spans 15 residues. The V gene end was trimmed by 3 bases and the J gene end by 1 base; junction bases not matched to a gene: 6. The CDR3 here is CASSWSGAGQETQYF. The sequenced part of the CDR3 DNA is TGTGCCAGCAGCTGGAGCGGGGCAGGCCAAGAGACC.

This clone was seen repeatedly, ten times or more. The CDR3 end lies 3 residues beyond the end of the read and is filled in from the germline J gene. J is TRBJ2-4 and V is TRBV4-2; TRBD1 is a possible D gene (7 bases). Germline CDR1 LGHNA, CDR2 YNFKEQ. Trimming took off 1 base at V and 4 bases at J, with 11 bases between the two ends. There are 15 residues in the CDR3. The CDR3 region is CASSQAGGQKNIQYF. The CDR3 bases that were read are TGTGCCAGCAGCCAAGCCGGGGGACAGAAAAACATT.

The table lists this clone with many counts. The sequenced fragment ends 3 residues before the CDR3 boundary, so the rest is inferred from the germline J gene. The V call is TRBV19, the J call TRBJ2-3, with D uncertain. V was trimmed by 3 bases and J by 2 bases, leaving 6 bases between them. The CDR3 is 13 amino acids. Germline CDR1 is LNHDA and CDR2 is SQIVND (reference sequence). Partial CDR3 DNA: TGTGCCAGTAGTATCCAGGTCACAGATACG. This codes for CASSIQVTDT. The entire CDR3 sequence reads CASSIQVTDTQYF.

This clone occurred many times. From the germline J gene comes the end of the CDR3, since the read stops 3 residues before it. The chain carries TRBV5-1 and TRBJ1-1, with D perhaps matching TRBD1 (6 bases). This CDR3 has 14 amino acids. From germline, CDR1 is SGHRS and CDR2 YFSETQ. The germline V and J ends were trimmed by 0 bases and 4 bases, with 10 bases remaining between them. CDR3 amino acids: CASSLVGGPTEAFF. The covered CDR3 bases are TGCGCCAGCAGCTTGGTCGGGGGGCCCACTGAA.

In its sample, this clone was seen many times. The read falls 3 residues short of the CDR3 end, and the missing part is taken from the germline J gene. The chain employs TRBV5-1 and TRBJ2-3; 7 positions agree with TRBD2. The CDR3 spans 16 residues. The germline gives CDR1 SGHRS, CDR2 YFSETQ. Trimming removed 4 bases from V and 7 bases from J; junction bases left unmatched: 15. CDR3 DNA (partial): TGCGCCAGCAGCCTGACGGTGGGGAGGGGCGTATATACG. This codes for CASSLTVGRGVYT. The full CDR3 is CASSLTVGRGVYTQYF.

This clone was seen ten or more times. The CDR3 end is not reached by the read, which stops 3 residues before it; the germline J gene fills it in. V usage is TRBV19 and J usage is TRBJ1-1, with D unclear. The CDR3 is made up of 12 amino acids. With 4 bases removed from V and 4 bases from J, the gap between germline ends came to 7 bases. CDR1 is LNHDA and CDR2 is SQIVND in the germline V gene (reference sequence). CDR3 DNA, as far as it was read: TGTGCCAGTAGTACAACTCGCACTGAA. Translating gives CASSTTRTE. The full CDR3 protein reads CASSTTRTEAFF. The full variable domain, completed using reference TRBV19 and TRBJ1-1, is DGGITQSPKYLFRKEGQNVTLSCEQNLNHDAMYWYRQDPGQGLRLIYYSQIVNDFQKGDIAEGYSVSREKKESFPLTVTSAQKNPTAFYLCASSTTRTEAFFGQGTRLTVV.